This is a list of T cell receptor beta chains from one sample in a study of blood T cell repertoires in COVID-19. Here immunoSEQ multiplex PCR was the method, and the copy in TCRdb shows in-frame clones only, minus some. Of tens of thousands of clones listed, around 87% are singletons. Sequencing was carried out using peripheral blood. The receptors originated from a human donor in a cohort sampled during active COVID-19. The CDR3 runs from the conserved cysteine through the conserved F or W. The D gene is left open where the match is weak. Not all rows give a size; the values are once, few, many and, for expanded clones, a class.

D gene	clone size	J gene	V gene	CDR3 DNA	CDR3 protein
.	.	TRBJ2-7	TRBV6-5	TGTGCCAGCAGTTACTCGATACAGGTAGCCTACGAGCAGTACTTC	CASSYSIQVAYEQYF
TRBD2	.	TRBJ2-3	TRBV5-1	TGCGCCAGCAGCCCCGGGACTAGTACAGATACGCAGTATTTT	CASSPGTSTDTQYF
.	.	TRBJ2-1	TRBV19	TGTGCCAGTCGGCTAGCGAACAATGAGCAGTTCTTC	CASRLANNEQFF
TRBD1	.	TRBJ2-7	TRBV4-3	TGCGCCAGCAGCCAAGCCCGGGACAGGTATTACGAGCAGTACTTC	CASSQARDRYYEQYF
TRBD1	.	TRBJ2-1	TRBV5-1	TGCGCCAGCAGCCCGGGACAGGCCTCCTACAATGAGCAGTTCTTC	CASSPGQASYNEQFF
.	.	TRBJ2-7	TRBV20-1	TGCAGTGCTAGTTCCGTACGGACAGTCTACGAGCAGTACTTC	CSASSVRTVYEQYF
TRBD2	once	TRBJ2-2	TRBV7-3	TGTGCCAGCAGCTTACGGATAGCGGGACCATTCATCAACACCGGGGAGCTGTTTTTT	CASSLRIAGPFINTGELFF
TRBD1	.	TRBJ2-7	TRBV5-5	TGTGCCAGCAGCTTGTTTCGGGACAGGGGGTTCGCCTACGAGCAGTACTTC	CASSLFRDRGFAYEQYF
TRBD2	.	TRBJ2-3	TRBV20-1	TGCAGTGCTAGTCCTAGCGGGAGGATCGCAGATACGCAGTATTTT	CSASPSGRIADTQYF
TRBD2	.	TRBJ2-6	TRBV6-1	TGTGCCAGCAGTGAATCTTTCTCAAGCGGGATAGGTAACTGGGCCAACGTCCTGACTTTC	CASSESFSSGIGNWANVLTF
.	.	TRBJ2-2	TRBV5-1	TGCGCCAGCGGCCGACAGGCGGGCACCGGGGAGCTGTTTTTT	CASGRQAGTGELFF
.	.	TRBJ2-7	TRBV6-5	TGTGCCAGCAGTTACGCACAGGGACCCTACGAGCAGTACTTC	CASSYAQGPYEQYF
TRBD2	.	TRBJ2-1	TRBV9	TGTGCCAGCAGCCCCTATCGGCGGGAGGACAATGAGCAGTTCTTC	CASSPYRREDNEQFF
TRBD1	once	TRBJ1-2	TRBV18	TGTGCCAGCTCACTCCCGACAGGGGTTCATGGCTACACCTTC	CASSLPTGVHGYTF
.	.	TRBJ2-1	TRBV6-5	TGTGCCAGCAGGACCAGGGCCGGTAATGAGCAGTTCTTC	CASRTRAGNEQFF
TRBD2	once	TRBJ2-1	TRBV14	TGTGCCAGCAGCCGGGGACTAGCTCGATACAATGAGCAGTTCTTC	CASSRGLARYNEQFF
TRBD2	.	TRBJ2-5	TRBV9	TGTGCCAGCAGCTCCGGACTAGCGGGGCAAGAGACCCAGTACTTC	CASSSGLAGQETQYF
TRBD1	few	TRBJ1-2	TRBV28	TGTGCCAGCGGGGGACAGGGGGCCTTCAATCTGAAGAACTATGGCTACACCTTC	CASGGQGAFNLKNYGYTF
.	.	TRBJ2-5	TRBV4-1	TGCGCCAGCAGCCCTTTAGGTGGGAGAGGTAGAGAGACCCAGTACTTC	CASSPLGGRGRETQYF
.	.	TRBJ1-5	TRBV28	TGTGCCAGCAGCGATATCGACAGGTACAATCAGCCCCAGCATTTT	CASSDIDRYNQPQHF
.	.	TRBJ1-3	TRBV28	TGTGCCAGCAGTTGGGACAATGGGAACACCATATATTTT	CASSWDNGNTIYF
.	.	TRBJ2-1	TRBV9	TGTGCCAGCAGCGTAGCGTCAACCTTTAAGAGGACCTACAATGAGCAGTTCTTC	CASSVASTFKRTYNEQFF
TRBD1	.	TRBJ2-5	TRBV29-1	TGCAGCGTCTCGGGACAGTCCGAGGGGACCCAGTACTTC	CSVSGQSEGTQYF
TRBD2	few	TRBJ2-3	TRBV7-3	TGTGCCAGCAGCTTAGGGCGGGAGGGCGCAGATACGCAGTATTTT	CASSLGREGADTQYF
.	.	TRBJ2-7	TRBV18	TGTGCCAGCTCACCGGGGACACTCAGAACCTACGAGCAGTACTTC	CASSPGTLRTYEQYF
TRBD1	.	TRBJ2-7	TRBV10-3	TGTGCCATCAGTTCCGGGACAGGGGGTTCCTACGAGCAGTACTTC	CAISSGTGGSYEQYF